This note documents a single T cell receptor (beta chain) sequence. Its antigen is unknown. The input lacks base qualities; no much larger clone sits a single base away. The data were obtained in a study of T cells in localized non-small cell lung cancer (dated by TCRdb to the early 2020s). Describing the broader study: T cell repertoires of fewer than 250 early-stage NSCLC patients were analyzed, with tumors being compared against uninvolved tumor-adjacent lungs. All 250 or so NSCLC patients in the cohort were treatment-naive and had localized lung tumors that were resected. NSCLC patients had a mean age of around 70 years, and fewer than 150 were male and over 85 female. Overall study outcomes, separate from this receptor: Uninvolved tumor-adjacent lung showed the highest T cell clonality, higher than tumor, which suggests more focused antigenic responses in the uninvolved tumor-adjacent lung. Higher blood T cell density associated with longer overall survival, while higher adjacent-lung clonality associated with shorter survival. Because multi-region tumor sequencing was not done, intratumor heterogeneity could not be ruled out. Since the design was exploratory, TCR variables were selected using unadjusted p-values with no false-discovery rate correction. A median of around 57 of the top 100 tumor clones were detected in paired uninvolved adjacent lung, and some 30 of these tumor clones were also found among the top 100 clones of the paired uninvolved adjacent lung.

TCR beta CDR3 regions were sequenced from DNA using the immunoSEQ Assay. The source study handled its data this way. To compute T cell density, TCR beta template counts were normalized to usable DNA, which was estimated by amplifying housekeeping genes. Richness was estimated using the preseqR package, with extrapolation to 400,000 templates for PBMC samples and to 120,000 templates for tissue samples. Clonality was calculated as one minus Pielou's evenness. Tissue-enriched TCRs were identified through differential abundance testing performed on productive amino-acid clonotypes, with a minimum total count of 5 and an alpha of 0.1. The Jaccard Index and the Morisita Overlap Index were used to measure repertoire overlap between compartments. GLIPH grouped TCR beta CDR3s together with public tetramer-defined viral CDR3s, and a viral motif had to include at least three viral sequences and show V-gene enrichment. The table was pulled from immuneACCESS by TCRdb, which kept in-frame rearrangements only. Such tables lose some clones; where checked, under half of the loss comes from unresolved V genes, and the rest has no known cause. The DNA was the basis for D and trimming; V, J and clone size are from that table. The sample yields 90,000 to 95,000 clones; approximately 91% were counted once. The ten largest clones represent roughly 3.9% of the sample.

At diagnosis, tumor, uninvolved tumor-adjacent lung and peripheral blood were collected and then preserved as a mix of FFPE and fresh-frozen material. For TCR repertoire profiling, blood samples were analyzed as peripheral blood mononuclear cells. Reading from cysteine to phenylalanine, the CDR3 counts 15 amino acids. Solely the CDR3 DNA is kept, with 45 bases framed from the first base. Looking up the germline V gene yields CDR1 ENHRY and CDR2 SYGVKD. V is reduced by 3 bases and J by 0 bases, leaving a spacing of 6 bases between them. The sequence is built from TRBV10-3 and TRBJ2-6; no D gene is confidently identified. Source: PBMCs, taken before any cancer treatment. This clonotype was obtained from a woman aged 40-69 years with stage II squamous cell lung carcinoma. CDR3 loop: CAISEGYSGANVLTF. The base sequence is TGTGCCATCAGTGAAGGGTACTCTGGGGCCAACGTCCTGACTTTC.